Listed below are T cell receptor beta chains from one sample, sequenced in a study of cytomegalovirus exposure and HLA in healthy donors. Sequenced by immunoSEQ multiplex PCR; TCRdb stores in-frame clones only, minus some. The repertoire consists of hundreds of thousands of clones, with roughly 87% occurring once and the leading ten covering 4.5% to 7%. Material: PBMCs. Receptors originate from a man aged 40-49 years in good health and CMV-seropositive. Each CDR3 is given with its conserved first and last residue. Fields, in order: CDR3 DNA, CDR3 protein, J gene, V gene, D gene, CDR3 length, clone size. D genes are given only for firm matches. Size is omitted from some rows. Given values are once, few, many or a class for expanded clones.

CDR3nt: TGCGCCAGCAGTGAGACAGATTACAATGAGCAGTTCTTC; CDR3aa: CASSETDYNEQFF; j_gene: TRBJ2-1; v_gene: TRBV10-1; d_gene: NA; len: 13; abundance: NA
CDR3nt: TGTGCCAGCAGCTTTGGCCAGGGCCTGGAAAAACTGTTTTTT; CDR3aa: CASSFGQGLEKLFF; j_gene: TRBJ1-4; v_gene: TRBV5-6; d_gene: NA; len: 14; abundance: NA
CDR3nt: TGTGCTAGCAGCCAGACAGGGGACGAGACCCAGTACTTC; CDR3aa: CASSQTGDETQYF; j_gene: TRBJ2-5; v_gene: TRBV7-7; d_gene: TRBD1; len: 13; abundance: NA
CDR3nt: TGTGCCAGCAGCGTAGCTAGCAGCGGGAGTGGCGCCGGGGAGCTGTTTTTT; CDR3aa: CASSVASSGSGAGELFF; j_gene: TRBJ2-2; v_gene: TRBV9; d_gene: TRBD2; len: 17; abundance: NA
CDR3nt: TGCGCCAGCAGCTTAAGCGGGAGTTCCTACAATGAGCAGTTCTTC; CDR3aa: CASSLSGSSYNEQFF; j_gene: TRBJ2-1; v_gene: TRBV5-1; d_gene: TRBD2; len: 15; abundance: NA
CDR3nt: TGTGCCAGCAGCTTGGGGACAGTGTCCACTGAAGCTTTCTTT; CDR3aa: CASSLGTVSTEAFF; j_gene: TRBJ1-1; v_gene: TRBV5-4; d_gene: NA; len: 14; abundance: few
CDR3nt: TGTGCCAGCGGTACCAGGGGTGCGAGCTCCTATAATTCACCCCTCCACTTT; CDR3aa: CASGTRGASSYNSPLHF; j_gene: TRBJ1-6; v_gene: TRBV27; d_gene: NA; len: 17; abundance: NA
CDR3nt: TGTGCCAGTAGTACCGGACTAGCGGGAGTGAATGAGCAGTTCTTC; CDR3aa: CASSTGLAGVNEQFF; j_gene: TRBJ2-1; v_gene: TRBV19; d_gene: TRBD2; len: 15; abundance: NA
CDR3nt: TGTGCCAGTAGTATAGTAGGGACAGGGAGAAGCAATCAGCCCCAGCATTTT; CDR3aa: CASSIVGTGRSNQPQHF; j_gene: TRBJ1-5; v_gene: TRBV19; d_gene: TRBD1; len: 17; abundance: NA
CDR3nt: TGTGCCAGCAGATCTGGGACAGCAGCACATAGCAATCAGCCCCAGCATTTT; CDR3aa: CASRSGTAAHSNQPQHF; j_gene: TRBJ1-5; v_gene: TRBV27; d_gene: TRBD1; len: 17; abundance: NA
CDR3nt: TGTGCCAGCAAGGGGACTAGCGAGTACACCGGGGAGCTGTTTTTT; CDR3aa: CASKGTSEYTGELFF; j_gene: TRBJ2-2; v_gene: TRBV6-5; d_gene: TRBD2; len: 15; abundance: NA
CDR3nt: TGTGCCAGCAGCCCACAGGACAGGGGATCTGCCGAGCAGTACTTC; CDR3aa: CASSPQDRGSAEQYF; j_gene: TRBJ2-7; v_gene: TRBV7-8; d_gene: TRBD1; len: 15; abundance: NA
CDR3nt: TGTGCCAGCAGTTCGGTAGCGGGAGCCTACGAGCAGTACTTC; CDR3aa: CASSSVAGAYEQYF; j_gene: TRBJ2-7; v_gene: TRBV27; d_gene: TRBD2; len: 14; abundance: NA
CDR3nt: TGTGCCAGCAGCTTATTGGGACAGGCAAGTGGCTACACCTTC; CDR3aa: CASSLLGQASGYTF; j_gene: TRBJ1-2; v_gene: TRBV11-1; d_gene: TRBD1; len: 14; abundance: few
CDR3nt: TGTGCCAGCACCGGGACTACTCTAGCCAAAAACATTCAGTACTTC; CDR3aa: CASTGTTLAKNIQYF; j_gene: TRBJ2-4; v_gene: TRBV6-1; d_gene: TRBD2; len: 15; abundance: NA
CDR3nt: TGTGCCAGCAGCTTGGTAGCGGCAGTCGGTGAGCAGTTCTTC; CDR3aa: CASSLVAAVGEQFF; j_gene: TRBJ2-1; v_gene: TRBV5-6; d_gene: NA; len: 14; abundance: NA
CDR3nt: TGTGCCAGCAGCTTGACAGCAACGAACACCGGGGAGCTGTTTTTT; CDR3aa: CASSLTATNTGELFF; j_gene: TRBJ2-2; v_gene: TRBV7-9; d_gene: NA; len: 15; abundance: NA
CDR3nt: TGTGCCAGCAGCACTTCGGCGGGCCACACAGATACGCAGTATTTT; CDR3aa: CASSTSAGHTDTQYF; j_gene: TRBJ2-3; v_gene: TRBV2; d_gene: NA; len: 15; abundance: NA
CDR3nt: TGTGCCAGCAGCCGGGAGCTAGCGGGAGTAGAGACCCAGTACTTC; CDR3aa: CASSRELAGVETQYF; j_gene: TRBJ2-5; v_gene: TRBV4-2; d_gene: TRBD2; len: 15; abundance: NA
CDR3nt: TGTGCCAGCAGCTCGACAGGGGCGGGTACTGAAGCTTTCTTT; CDR3aa: CASSSTGAGTEAFF; j_gene: TRBJ1-1; v_gene: TRBV5-4; d_gene: TRBD1; len: 14; abundance: NA
CDR3nt: TGTGCCAGCTCAGGGACAGGGGGTGAAGCTTTCTTT; CDR3aa: CASSGTGGEAFF; j_gene: TRBJ1-1; v_gene: TRBV18; d_gene: TRBD1; len: 12; abundance: NA
CDR3nt: TGTGCCAGCAGTTCGAGAGACACCCAGAACACTGAAGCTTTCTTT; CDR3aa: CASSSRDTQNTEAFF; j_gene: TRBJ1-1; v_gene: TRBV6-5; d_gene: NA; len: 15; abundance: NA
CDR3nt: TGTGCCAGCACGGTCTTCACCGGGGAGCTGTTTTTT; CDR3aa: CASTVFTGELFF; j_gene: TRBJ2-2; v_gene: TRBV6-1; d_gene: NA; len: 12; abundance: NA
CDR3nt: TGCGCCAGCGCCACGGGACAGGGATTTGAAAAACTGTTTTTT; CDR3aa: CASATGQGFEKLFF; j_gene: TRBJ1-4; v_gene: TRBV5-1; d_gene: TRBD1; len: 14; abundance: NA
CDR3nt: TGTGCCAGTAGTAAGGGACTAGCGGGAGGAGAGACCCAGTACTTC; CDR3aa: CASSKGLAGGETQYF; j_gene: TRBJ2-5; v_gene: TRBV19; d_gene: TRBD2; len: 15; abundance: NA
CDR3nt: TGTGCCAGCAGCCGAGGGACAGGGGGTGGAGGGGAGCTGTTTTTT; CDR3aa: CASSRGTGGGGELFF; j_gene: TRBJ2-2; v_gene: TRBV7-3; d_gene: TRBD1; len: 15; abundance: NA
CDR3nt: TGTGCCAGCGCAGTCCCGGGGACTAGCGGGAGGTCCTACGAGCAGTACTTC; CDR3aa: CASAVPGTSGRSYEQYF; j_gene: TRBJ2-7; v_gene: TRBV2; d_gene: TRBD2; len: 17; abundance: NA
CDR3nt: TGCGCCAACCTATGGACTAGCGGGACCCGGCCGTGGACCTACAATGAGCAGTTCTTC; CDR3aa: CANLWTSGTRPWTYNEQFF; j_gene: TRBJ2-1; v_gene: TRBV5-1; d_gene: TRBD2; len: 19; abundance: NA
CDR3nt: TGTGCCAGCAGTTTATACGGGACAGGTGACAATCAGCCCCAGCATTTT; CDR3aa: CASSLYGTGDNQPQHF; j_gene: TRBJ1-5; v_gene: TRBV27; d_gene: TRBD1; len: 16; abundance: NA
CDR3nt: TGTGCCAGCAGCTTGGCGGGATCTAACTACGAGCAGTACTTC; CDR3aa: CASSLAGSNYEQYF; j_gene: TRBJ2-7; v_gene: TRBV5-4; d_gene: NA; len: 14; abundance: NA
CDR3nt: TGTGCCAGCAGCCAACTTGGGCAGGGGAAACACGAGCAGTACTTC; CDR3aa: CASSQLGQGKHEQYF; j_gene: TRBJ2-7; v_gene: TRBV4-2; d_gene: NA; len: 15; abundance: NA
CDR3nt: TGTGCCAGCAGCTTTCACTCTAGCACAGATACGCAGTATTTT; CDR3aa: CASSFHSSTDTQYF; j_gene: TRBJ2-3; v_gene: TRBV7-2; d_gene: NA; len: 14; abundance: NA
CDR3nt: TGTGCCAGCAGACCCCCAGGGGCAGAGTACGAGCAGTACTTC; CDR3aa: CASRPPGAEYEQYF; j_gene: TRBJ2-7; v_gene: TRBV6-1; d_gene: NA; len: 14; abundance: NA
CDR3nt: TGTGCCAGCAGCGCAGACAGGGGTGGCTACGAGCAGTACTTC; CDR3aa: CASSADRGGYEQYF; j_gene: TRBJ2-7; v_gene: TRBV11-2; d_gene: TRBD1; len: 14; abundance: NA
CDR3nt: TGCGCCAGCAGCCAAGAAGGGGGACCGAGGAGGTCCGGTGGCTACACCTTC; CDR3aa: CASSQEGGPRRSGGYTF; j_gene: TRBJ1-2; v_gene: TRBV4-1; d_gene: NA; len: 17; abundance: NA
CDR3nt: TGTGCCAGCAGCGCCCAGGGGAGTACCGGAAACACCATATATTTT; CDR3aa: CASSAQGSTGNTIYF; j_gene: TRBJ1-3; v_gene: TRBV9; d_gene: NA; len: 15; abundance: NA
CDR3nt: TGTGCCAGCTCCCAGGGGGCCGGGGAGCTGTTTTTT; CDR3aa: CASSQGAGELFF; j_gene: TRBJ2-2; v_gene: TRBV19; d_gene: TRBD1; len: 12; abundance: NA
CDR3nt: TGCAGCGCAGGACAGCGCATGAACACTGAAGCTTTCTTT; CDR3aa: CSAGQRMNTEAFF; j_gene: TRBJ1-1; v_gene: TRBV29-1; d_gene: NA; len: 13; abundance: NA
CDR3nt: TGTGCCAGCAGCTTCGGGACAGGGTACAATCAGCCCCAGCATTTT; CDR3aa: CASSFGTGYNQPQHF; j_gene: TRBJ1-5; v_gene: TRBV5-6; d_gene: TRBD1; len: 15; abundance: NA
CDR3nt: TGTGCCAGTAGGCCGGGACAGGGTTATGAAAAACTGTTTTTT; CDR3aa: CASRPGQGYEKLFF; j_gene: TRBJ1-4; v_gene: TRBV19; d_gene: TRBD1; len: 14; abundance: NA
CDR3nt: TGTGCCAGCAGACTTACAGGGCTCACTGAAGCTTTCTTT; CDR3aa: CASRLTGLTEAFF; j_gene: TRBJ1-1; v_gene: TRBV11-3; d_gene: NA; len: 13; abundance: NA
CDR3nt: TGCGCCAGCAGTTTGGACAGGGGGGCCAATGAGCAGTTCTTC; CDR3aa: CASSLDRGANEQFF; j_gene: TRBJ2-1; v_gene: TRBV10-1; d_gene: TRBD1; len: 14; abundance: NA
CDR3nt: TGTGCCTGGAGTCTAGCGGGAGGAGTCACAGATACGCAGTATTTT; CDR3aa: CAWSLAGGVTDTQYF; j_gene: TRBJ2-3; v_gene: TRBV30; d_gene: TRBD2; len: 15; abundance: NA